The present TCR beta chain was sequenced within a study of blood T cell repertoires in COVID-19. Study summary: Collection of acute and convalescent COVID-19 samples took place in the United States, Italy and Spain. PBMCs, B-cell-depleted T cells, or T cells provided the cDNA or gDNA that made up the material.

Methods used by the authors: Reference gene primer amplification gave nucleated cell count estimates. Sequenced by immunoSEQ multiplex PCR; TCRdb stores in-frame clones only, minus some. V, J and clone size were drawn from that table, and D and trimming were deduced from the DNA. The table records 96,000 or so clones, about 88% of them present only once. This receptor was obtained from an elderly woman with acute or convalescent COVID-19. Sequencing was done on a sample of peripheral blood.

CDR3 sequence (DNA): TGTGCCAGCAGCGGCGGTACCTATAATTCACCCCTCCACTTT. Translated, it gives CASSGGTYNSPLHF. The chain employs TRBV5-4 and TRBJ1-6, with no clear D. V was clipped by 4 bases and J by 2 bases, with 7 bases between them. Germline loops: CDR1 SGHNT, CDR2 YYREEE (reference sequence). The CDR3 contains 14 residues. The full variable domain, in which reference TRBV5-4 and TRBJ1-6 provide the parts outside the CDR3, is ETGVTQSPTHLIKTRGQQVTLRCSSQSGHNTVSWYQQALGQGPQFIFQYYREEENGRGNFPPRFSGLQFPNYSSELNVNALELDDSALYLCASSGGTYNSPLHFGNGTRLTVT.